Listed below are T cell receptor beta chains from one sample, sequenced in a study of PD-L1 blockade in urothelial cancer. TCRdb's table, derived via immunoSEQ multiplex PCR, lists solely in-frame clones and lacks some. This table holds 90,000 or so clones, around 89% found once. Sample: PBMCs, taken around atezolizumab (anti-PD-L1) treatment. The receptors were gathered from a man between 60 and 75 years old with urothelial cancer. CDR3s include the opening cysteine and the closing phenylalanine or tryptophan. The order of the fields is D gene, V gene, J gene, clone size, CDR3 DNA, CDR3 protein. The D gene is left open where the match is weak. Expanded clones get a size class; other rows say once, few or many, or leave the size out.

TRBD1	TRBV5-1	TRBJ1-1	.	TGCGCCAGCAGCCCCCAGGGGGCCAACACTGAAGCTTTCTTT	CASSPQGANTEAFF
TRBD2	TRBV28	TRBJ2-7	.	TGTGCCAGCATTACTAGCGGGCCATCCTACGAGCAGTACTTC	CASITSGPSYEQYF
TRBD1	TRBV10-3	TRBJ1-5	.	TGTGCCATCAGTGAATCCGGGACAGGGGGTAAGGGGAATCAGCCCCAGCATTTT	CAISESGTGGKGNQPQHF
.	TRBV7-6	TRBJ1-1	.	TGTGCCAGCGCAACAGTCATGAACACTGAAGCTTTCTTT	CASATVMNTEAFF
.	TRBV6-1	TRBJ2-1	.	TGTGCCAGCAGTGAAAGAGATGAGCAGTTCTTC	CASSERDEQFF
.	TRBV7-2	TRBJ1-1	.	TGTGCCAGCAGCTCACCGGGCCCTAAGGGAGGCGAAGCTTTCTTT	CASSSPGPKGGEAFF
TRBD1	TRBV9	TRBJ2-3	.	TGTGCCAGCAGCGCCCGGACAGGTCAAAGCACAGATACGCAGTATTTT	CASSARTGQSTDTQYF
.	TRBV4-2	TRBJ2-3	once	TGTGCCAGCAGCCAAGATTTGGCGGGAAGAGATACGCAGTATTTT	CASSQDLAGRDTQYF
.	TRBV5-1	TRBJ1-4	.	TGCGCCAGCAGCTTGACAGGGAATAATGAAAAACTGTTTTTT	CASSLTGNNEKLFF
TRBD1	TRBV27	TRBJ2-7	.	TGTGCCAGCAGTCTTGACAGGGGGCTCTACGAGCAGTACTTC	CASSLDRGLYEQYF
.	TRBV30	TRBJ1-2	once	TGTGCCTGGAAGGACTGGAGAGGGAGATATGGCTACACCTTC	CAWKDWRGRYGYTF
.	TRBV2	TRBJ2-1	.	TGTGCCAGCAGCGAGCGGTGGCCCGAGCAGTTCTTC	CASSERWPEQFF
TRBD1	TRBV2	TRBJ2-7	.	TGTGCCAGCAGAGGACAGGGAAGAAGCGAGCAGTACTTC	CASRGQGRSEQYF
TRBD2	TRBV4-3	TRBJ2-7	.	TGCGCCAGCAGCCAAGATTTTAGCGGGATATCCTACGAGCAGTACTTC	CASSQDFSGISYEQYF
.	TRBV11-2	TRBJ2-7	.	TGTGCCAGCAGCGGACTTATAACCTACGAGCAGTACTTC	CASSGLITYEQYF
TRBD1	TRBV13	TRBJ2-5	.	TGTGCCAGCAGCGCGTACAGGGGGTTAAGGACCCAGTACTTC	CASSAYRGLRTQYF
TRBD1	TRBV9	TRBJ1-2	.	TGTGCCAGCAGCGTAGGTACCGGACAGGGTCGATATGGCTACACCTTC	CASSVGTGQGRYGYTF
.	TRBV27	TRBJ2-7	.	TGTGCCAGCAGTTTAAGGGAGCCAGGGGCTTCGGGCTCCTACGAGCAGTACTTC	CASSLREPGASGSYEQYF
TRBD1	TRBV2	TRBJ2-7	.	TGTGCCAGCAGTGGGGGACAGGGGGCTCGGGAGCAGTACTTC	CASSGGQGAREQYF
TRBD2	TRBV5-6	TRBJ2-3	.	TGTGCCAGCAGCTTGCGAGCGGGGGGGAGCACAGATACGCAGTATTTT	CASSLRAGGSTDTQYF
.	TRBV18	TRBJ1-4	.	TGTGCCAGCTCACCATCTGAGGCAACTAATGAAAAACTGTTTTTT	CASSPSEATNEKLFF
TRBD1	TRBV10-3	TRBJ1-5	.	TGTGCCATCAGTGAACAGGGGACCGATCAGCCCCAGCATTTT	CAISEQGTDQPQHF
.	TRBV15	TRBJ1-4	.	TGTGCCACCACAACAGGAGAGACGGTTGCCACTAATGAAAAACTGTTTTTT	CATTTGETVATNEKLFF
.	TRBV5-6	TRBJ2-1	.	TGTGCCAGCAGCTTGGGCGCACAAGGGGGCAATGAGCAGTTCTTC	CASSLGAQGGNEQFF
TRBD2	TRBV4-3	TRBJ2-5	.	TGCGCCAGCAGCCCCGGACTAGCGGGGGAGATAGAGACCCAGTACTTC	CASSPGLAGEIETQYF
.	TRBV4-1	TRBJ2-3	few	TGCGCCAGCAGCCCCGGGGTGGATACGCAGTATTTT	CASSPGVDTQYF
TRBD1	TRBV4-1	TRBJ1-3	.	TGCGCCAGCAGCCAAGAAGACAGGGTTTTCTATAGAAACACCATATATTTT	CASSQEDRVFYRNTIYF
.	TRBV23-1	TRBJ1-2	.	TGCGCCAGCAGCCAGAGGTGGCAGATCTCTAACTATGGCTACACCTTC	CASSQRWQISNYGYTF
TRBD2	TRBV10-1	TRBJ2-3	.	TGCGCCAGCGCGCTAGCGGGGCAATGCACAGATACGCAGTATTTT	CASALAGQCTDTQYF
.	TRBV28	TRBJ1-5	once	TGTGCCAGCAGTTTGACCGGGTTGGGTAGCAATCAGCCCCAGCATTTT	CASSLTGLGSNQPQHF
TRBD1	TRBV7-2	TRBJ2-7	.	TGTGCCAGCAGCTGGACAGGGGTAGGGTACGAGCAGTACTTC	CASSWTGVGYEQYF
.	TRBV5-1	TRBJ2-2	.	TGCGCCAGCAGCTGGCAGGGGAACACCGGGGAGCTGTTTTTT	CASSWQGNTGELFF
.	TRBV7-2	TRBJ2-7	.	TGTGCCAGCAGCGACCTTCCGACTGCCTCCTACGAGCAGTACTTC	CASSDLPTASYEQYF
.	TRBV19	TRBJ2-7	.	TGTGCCAGTAGTCCCGCGGGCAACTACGAGCAGTACTTC	CASSPAGNYEQYF
TRBD2	TRBV27	TRBJ2-3	.	TGTGCCAGCAGTCCCAATGAGCGGGGATACACAGATACGCAGTATTTT	CASSPNERGYTDTQYF
TRBD2	TRBV5-4	TRBJ2-1	.	TGTGCCAGCAGCACGTGGACTAGCGGGAGGGCCAATGAGCAGTTCTTC	CASSTWTSGRANEQFF
.	TRBV7-2	TRBJ1-4	once	TGTGCCAGCAGCTTAACTACAGGCGTTAGGAAACTGTTTTTT	CASSLTTGVRKLFF
.	TRBV4-1	TRBJ2-1	.	TGCGCCAGCAGCCAAGATAGCTCCTACAATGAGCAGTTCTTC	CASSQDSSYNEQFF
TRBD2	TRBV7-2	TRBJ2-1	.	TGTGCCAGCAGCACCAAACTAGCGGGGGGGATCTCCTACAATGAGCAGTTCTTC	CASSTKLAGGISYNEQFF
.	TRBV18	TRBJ1-4	.	TGTGCCAGCTCGCCCGATAACAGGCCCCAGGGGAAACTGTTTTTT	CASSPDNRPQGKLFF
.	TRBV18	TRBJ2-3	.	TGTGCCAGCTCACCACCGTCAGTTGGAGATACGCAGTATTTT	CASSPPSVGDTQYF
TRBD1	TRBV5-5	TRBJ1-2	.	TGTGCCAGCAGCTTGGTCGTGGACAGGGAGCTTTGGCGCTACACCTTC	CASSLVVDRELWRYTF
.	TRBV2	TRBJ1-2	few	TGTGCCAGCAGTGACTTCAGAGGCGGCTACACCTTC	CASSDFRGGYTF
TRBD1	TRBV7-9	TRBJ1-5	.	TGTGCCAGCAGCTTATGGACAGGGCGGGATCAGCCCCAGCATTTT	CASSLWTGRDQPQHF
TRBD1	TRBV18	TRBJ2-5	.	TGTGCCAGCTCACCACGAGGAGACAGGGGGCGAGAGACCCAGTACTTC	CASSPRGDRGRETQYF
TRBD1	TRBV7-8	TRBJ2-7	once	TGTGCCAGCAGCTTAACCTTCACAGGGGGCCGCTACGAGCAGTACTTC	CASSLTFTGGRYEQYF
.	TRBV28	TRBJ1-3	.	TGTGCCAGCAGAACCATGGCGGAAAACACCATATATTTT	CASRTMAENTIYF
.	TRBV6-1	TRBJ2-5	.	TGTGCCAGCAGTGCGGTAGGGGGTGGGGAGACCCAGTACTTC	CASSAVGGGETQYF
TRBD1	TRBV9	TRBJ1-1	few	TGTGCCAGCAGCGTAAGGGGGGACAGGTTGAACACTGAAGCTTTCTTT	CASSVRGDRLNTEAFF
TRBD2	TRBV7-2	TRBJ2-7	once	TGTGCCAGCAGCTTTACTAGCGGGGGTGTCGAGCAGTACTTC	CASSFTSGGVEQYF
TRBD2	TRBV6-5	TRBJ2-1	few	TGTGCCAGCAGTTCTCCTAGCGGGAGTGGCAATGAGCAGTTCTTC	CASSSPSGSGNEQFF
TRBD2	TRBV7-2	TRBJ2-7	.	TGTGCCAGCAGCTTAGGAGGTAGCGGGGCCTACGAGCAGTACTTC	CASSLGGSGAYEQYF
TRBD2	TRBV14	TRBJ2-1	once	TGTGCCAGCAGTGATCCGGGACTAGCCCCCCCGTTCTTC	CASSDPGLAPPFF
.	TRBV5-6	TRBJ1-1	.	TGTGCCAGCACCGGCACCCTACAGGGAACGGTCGAAGCTTTCTTT	CASTGTLQGTVEAFF
.	TRBV19	TRBJ1-1	few	TGTGCCAGTAGTAGAACCGGGAGGACCCAAGCTTTCTTT	CASSRTGRTQAFF
TRBD2	TRBV7-2	TRBJ2-2	.	TGTGCCAGCAGCCCCAAAGCAGGGAGGGGCACCGGGGAGCTGTTTTTT	CASSPKAGRGTGELFF
TRBD1	TRBV7-2	TRBJ2-7	.	TGTGCCAGCAGTCACACCGCAGGGGGCCCCTACGAGCAGTACTTC	CASSHTAGGPYEQYF
TRBD1	TRBV27	TRBJ1-4	.	TGTGCCAGCAGTTTATCACAGGGGACAACTAATGAAAAACTGTTTTTT	CASSLSQGTTNEKLFF
.	TRBV6-1	TRBJ1-1	once	TGTGCCAGCAGTGTACAGGCTGGGGTCATGAACACTGAAGCTTTCTTT	CASSVQAGVMNTEAFF